Listed here are 18 T cell receptor beta chains from one sample, sequenced in a study of a mutant IDH1 vaccine in newly diagnosed glioma (dated by TCRdb to the early 2020s). Sample time point, as interpreted from the label and publication: week 11, during vaccination. A 20-mer mutant IDH1 peptide at 300 micrograms in Montanide made up each vaccine dose, which was injected subcutaneously together with topical imiquimod. To prepare the library, the immunoSEQ multiplex PCR assay was applied. This immuneACCESS table, as held by TCRdb, lists in-frame sequences with V and J called but not all clones. Of the missing ones, under half trace to an unresolved V gene in checked studies; the others have no known cause. The table for this sample lists roughly 70,000 clones; approximately 84% of them were counted only once. The ten largest clones represent about 9% of the sample. Their antigens are not known. Sequenced material: PBMCs, taken from a glioma patient whose treatment included an IDH1 peptide vaccine. The receptors were sampled from a woman between 45 and 65 years old with glioma.

The chain has TRBV7-2 and TRBJ2-7, with 9 bases aligning to TRBD1. The CDR3 covers 14 residues. With 1 base clipped from V and 5 bases from J, the junction kept 3 bases outside the gene matches. Germline V CDR1 and CDR2: SGHTA, FQGNSA. The CDR3 here is CASSLDRGRDEQYF. The CDR3 bases are TGTGCCAGCAGCTTAGACAGGGGGCGCGACGAGCAGTACTTC.

V usage is TRBV28 and J usage is TRBJ1-1; 9 nucleotides agree with TRBD1. The CDR3 contains 15 residues. Germline V CDR1 and CDR2: MDHEN, SYDVKM. After removal of 8 bases from V and 4 bases from J, the junction contained 11 bases not matched to a gene. CDR3 region: CASSTRDRAGTEAFF. In DNA form, the CDR3 reads TGTGCCAGCTCTACACGGGACAGGGCGGGCACTGAAGCTTTCTTT.

J is TRBJ1-1 and V is TRBV5-1; D not certain. V lost 4 bases and J lost 12, with 16 bases in between. The CDR3 is 12 residues long. The germline V gene has CDR1 SGHRS and CDR2 YFSETQ. The CDR3 reads CASSLHPDPPFF. The CDR3 DNA follows: TGCGCCAGCAGCCTCCACCCTGACCCTCCTTTCTTT.

The gene calls are TRBV5-6 and TRBJ1-1, with a tentative D call TRBD1 (6 bases). The CDR3 totals 14 residues. Germline CDR1 and CDR2: SGHDT and YYEEEE. V lost 2 bases and J lost 6, with 14 bases in between. The CDR3 DNA follows: TGTGCCAGCAGCTTACGTGGACAGACGGCTGAAGCTTTCTTT. It codes for CASSLRGQTAEAFF.

The V gene is TRBV5-1, the J gene TRBJ2-2; possibly TRBD1 for D (7 bases). CDR1 is SGHRS, CDR2 YFSETQ, per germline. V dropped 2 bases and J dropped 3 bases, with 14 bases sitting between them. This CDR3 has 16 residues. In DNA form, the CDR3 reads TGCGCCAGCAGCTTAAGACAGGGAGGCGACACCGGGGAGCTGTTTTTT. It codes for CASSLRQGGDTGELFF.

Only one count was recorded for this clone. The CDR3 DNA reads as TGTGCCAGCAGTAATAATGAAAAACTGTTTTTT. Translating it yields CASSNNEKLFF. V usage is TRBV27 and J usage is TRBJ1-4, with unresolved D. Germline V gene lookup returns CDR1 MNHEY and CDR2 SMNVEV (reference sequence). The CDR3 runs to 11 residues. Trimming removed 5 bases at V and 4 bases at J, with 2 bases between.

The chain recombines TRBV5-1 with TRBJ2-2; no clear D. Trimming pared 4 bases from V and 4 bases from J, leaving 14 bases between. The CDR3 extends over 15 amino acids. From germline, CDR1 is SGHRS and CDR2 YFSETQ. CDR3 region: CASSPGRASTGELFF. The CDR3 DNA follows: TGCGCCAGCAGCCCAGGACGGGCGAGCACCGGGGAGCTGTTTTTT.

The rearrangement uses TRBV5-1 and TRBJ1-6, with D perhaps matching TRBD1 (6 bases). Germline assignment: CDR1 SGHRS and CDR2 YFSETQ. V was pared by 5 bases and J by 4 bases, with 10 bases between. This CDR3 has 14 amino acids. The CDR3 loop reads CASSYGQYNSPLHF. The CDR3 nucleotides are TGCGCCAGCAGTTACGGACAGTATAATTCACCCCTCCACTTT.

CDR3 sequence (DNA): TGTGCCAGCAGTTTGCGGGACCCCCCCATTCTACCTAATGAAAAACTGTTTTTT. It translates to CASSLRDPPILPNEKLFF. The rearrangement links TRBV28 to TRBJ1-4; possible D gene TRBD1, 5 bases. Germline lookup yields CDR1 MDHEN and CDR2 SYDVKM. CDR3 size: 18 residues. V shed 3 bases and J shed 3 bases, with 20 bases lying between them. Supplemented by reference TRBV28 and TRBJ1-4, the full variable domain reads DVKVTQSSRYLVKRTGEKVFLECVQDMDHENMFWYRQDPGLGLRLIYFSYDVKMKEKGDIPEGYSVSREKKERFSLILESASTNQTSMYLCASSLRDPPILPNEKLFFGSGTQLSVL.

This chain connects TRBV5-3 to TRBJ1-5; D is possibly TRBD1 (5 bases). Being an ORF, TRBV5-3 has a function that is uncertain. The length of the CDR3 is 16 residues. Trimming left V 4 bases short and J 7 bases short, with 21 bases between. Here the CDR3 DNA reads TGTGCCAGAAGCCATTCGGGGGAGGGATGGCAGCAGCCCCAGCATTTT. Protein: CARSHSGEGWQQPQHF.

Here the CDR3 DNA reads TGTGCCAGCAGCGCCCTGTCCGGGGAGCTGTTTTTT. The encoded protein is CASSALSGELFF. This rearrangement joins TRBV7-9 to TRBJ2-2; D remains ambiguous. This CDR3 region has 12 residues. Germline assignment: CDR1 SEHNR and CDR2 FQNEAQ (reference sequence). V lost 5 bases and J lost 6, with 7 bases in between.

CDR3 sequence: CASSRTGTGEKTQYF. The CDR3 DNA sequence: TGTGCCAGCAGCCGAACCGGGACAGGGGAAAAGACCCAGTACTTC. The J gene is TRBJ2-5, the V gene TRBV7-2, with 10 bases identical to TRBD1. CDR1 and CDR2 (germline): SGHTA, FQGNSA. Losses at the gene ends were 5 bases for V and 6 bases for J; bases not matched to a gene: 9. The CDR3 totals 15 residues.

The chain joins TRBV7-9 to TRBJ2-7; D gene uncertain. Germline CDR1 and CDR2: SEHNR and FQNEAQ (reference sequence). Deletions cut 5 bases from V and 6 bases from J, with 11 bases between. CDR3 length equals 12 residues. This CDR3 is CASSPSSPEQYF. The DNA for the CDR3 is TGTGCCAGCAGCCCCTCAAGTCCCGAGCAGTACTTC.

The chain carries TRBV27 and TRBJ1-1; D remains ambiguous. CDR3 length: 13 amino acids. The V and J ends lost 8 bases and 3 bases respectively, with 13 bases between them. Looked up from germline, CDR1 is MNHEY and CDR2 is SMNVEV (reference sequence). This CDR3 reads CASQWSRYTEAFF. In DNA form, the CDR3 reads TGTGCCAGCCAGTGGTCCAGATACACTGAAGCTTTCTTT.

The chain's CDR3 is CASSPGGQNIQYF. CDR3 nucleotides: TGTGCCAGCAGCCCCGGGGGTCAAAACATTCAGTACTTC. This chain connects TRBV7-2 to TRBJ2-4, with TRBD2 as a possible D gene (6 bases). The V end lost 5 bases, the J end lost 5 bases, and 10 bases lay between the germline ends. The CDR3 extends over 13 amino acids. Per the germline V gene, CDR1 is SGHTA and CDR2 is FQGNSA. The variable domain in full, with the rest retrieved from reference TRBV7-2 and TRBJ2-4, is GAGVSQSPSNKVTEKGKDVELRCDPISGHTALYWYRQSLGQGLEFLIYFQGNSAPDKSGLPSDRFSAERTGGSVSTLTIQRTQQEDSAVYLCASSPGGQNIQYFGAGTRLSVL.

J is TRBJ2-5 and V is TRBV5-5, with D unresolved. The CDR3 has 12 residues. Germline loops: CDR1 SGHKS, CDR2 YYEKEE (reference sequence). The V gene lost 10 bases and the J gene lost 5 bases, with 15 bases spanning the gap. CDR3: CALENYMETQYF. The CDR3, as DNA: TGTGCCCTGGAGAACTATATGGAGACCCAGTACTTC.

The chain combines TRBV6-6 with TRBJ1-5, with D possibly TRBD1 on 6 matching bases. V was shortened by 5 bases and J by 3 bases, with 8 bases between the two germline ends. Germline V gene sequence: CDR1 MNHNY, CDR2 SVGAGI (reference sequence). This CDR3 comprises 13 residues. In DNA, the CDR3 is TGTGCCAGCAGTCGGACAGACAATCAGCCCCAGCATTTT. Protein sequence: CASSRTDNQPQHF.

This clone was seen just once. V is TRBV5-1 and J is TRBJ2-6; D unclear. This CDR3 has 15 residues. Looked up from germline, CDR1 is SGHRS and CDR2 is YFSETQ. V lost 0 bases to trimming and J lost 0 bases, with 4 bases between them. The DNA for the CDR3 is TGCGCCAGCAGCTTGGGACGCTCTGGGGCCAACGTCCTGACTTTC. This encodes CASSLGRSGANVLTF.